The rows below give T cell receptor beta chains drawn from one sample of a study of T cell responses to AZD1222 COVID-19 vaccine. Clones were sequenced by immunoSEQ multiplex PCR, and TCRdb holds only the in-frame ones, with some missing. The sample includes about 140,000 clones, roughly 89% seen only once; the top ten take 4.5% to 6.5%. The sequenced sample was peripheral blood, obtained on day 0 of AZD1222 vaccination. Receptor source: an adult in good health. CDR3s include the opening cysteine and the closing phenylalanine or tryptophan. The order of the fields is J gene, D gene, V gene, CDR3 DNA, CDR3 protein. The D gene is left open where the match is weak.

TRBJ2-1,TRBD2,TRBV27,TGTGCCAGCACCTTTTTACGGGACTATGCTTACAATGAGCAGTTCTTC,CASTFLRDYAYNEQFF
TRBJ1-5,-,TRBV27,TGTGCCAGCAGTCCCCGCACAGGTTATAGCAATCAGCCCCAGCATTTT,CASSPRTGYSNQPQHF
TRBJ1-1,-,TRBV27,TGTGCCAGCAGTTTATTGGGAGCGAACACTGAAGCTTTCTTT,CASSLLGANTEAFF
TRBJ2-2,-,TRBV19,TGTGCCAGTGTTGGCGGGTCACGTAACACCGGGGAGCTGTTTTTT,CASVGGSRNTGELFF
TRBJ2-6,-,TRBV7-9,TGTGCCAGCAGCCCAGGGGGGCCCTCTGGGGCCAACGTCCTGACTTTC,CASSPGGPSGANVLTF
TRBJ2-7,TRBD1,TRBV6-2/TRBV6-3,TGTGCCAGCAGTCGCACCGGGACAGGAGTGCTCGAGCAGTACTTC,CASSRTGTGVLEQYF
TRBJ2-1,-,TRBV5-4,TGTGCCAGCAGCTTGGACCCGGCGAGCTCCTACAATGAGCAGTTCTTC,CASSLDPASSYNEQFF
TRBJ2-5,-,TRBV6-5,TGTGCCAGCAGTTACGCCCCTAGACAGGGAGGAGAGACCCAGTACTTC,CASSYAPRQGGETQYF
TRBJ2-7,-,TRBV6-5,TGTGCCAGCAGATCAAGCTACGAGCAGTACTTC,CASRSSYEQYF
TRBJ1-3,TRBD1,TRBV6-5,TGTGCCAGCAGGGGGACAGGGGGGTACGGAAACACCATATATTTT,CASRGTGGYGNTIYF
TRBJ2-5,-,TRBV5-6,TGTGCCAGCAGCTTGGCGGGCCTCGGACAAGAGACCCAGTACTTC,CASSLAGLGQETQYF
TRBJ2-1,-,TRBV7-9,TGTGCCAGCAGCTTAAGGAGACTAGAGTTCAATGAGCAGTTCTTC,CASSLRRLEFNEQFF
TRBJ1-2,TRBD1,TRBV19,TGTGCCAGTAGTACGCACAGGGGGCCTAATTATGGCTACACCTTC,CASSTHRGPNYGYTF
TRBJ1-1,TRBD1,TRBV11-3,TGTGCCAGCGCCGGGACAGGGAGTGTGAACACTGAAGCTTTCTTT,CASAGTGSVNTEAFF
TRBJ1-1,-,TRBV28,TGTGCCAGCACCCAGGGGTGGGGGAACACTGAAGCTTTCTTT,CASTQGWGNTEAFF
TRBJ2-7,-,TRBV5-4,TGTGCCAGCAGCTTGTCTGGAGGGGGGACCTACGAGCAGTACTTC,CASSLSGGGTYEQYF
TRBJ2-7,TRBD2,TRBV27,TGTGCCAGCAGTGGGGGGGTACCGGGACTACGGTACGAGCAGTACTTC,CASSGGVPGLRYEQYF